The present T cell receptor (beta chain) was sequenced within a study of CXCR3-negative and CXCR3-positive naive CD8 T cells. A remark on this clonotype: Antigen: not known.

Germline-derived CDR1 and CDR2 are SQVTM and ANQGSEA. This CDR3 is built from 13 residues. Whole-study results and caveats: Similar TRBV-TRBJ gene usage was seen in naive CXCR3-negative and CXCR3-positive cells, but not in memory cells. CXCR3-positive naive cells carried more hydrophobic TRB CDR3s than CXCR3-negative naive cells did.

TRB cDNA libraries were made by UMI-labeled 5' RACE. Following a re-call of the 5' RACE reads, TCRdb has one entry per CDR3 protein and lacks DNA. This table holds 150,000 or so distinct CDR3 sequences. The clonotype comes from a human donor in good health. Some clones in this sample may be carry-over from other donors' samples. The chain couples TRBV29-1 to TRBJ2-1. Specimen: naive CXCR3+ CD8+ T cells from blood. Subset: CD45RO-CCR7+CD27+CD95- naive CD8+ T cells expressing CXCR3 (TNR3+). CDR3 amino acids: CSVGGLTYNEQFF.